The 30 T cell receptor beta chains below all came from one sample that was sequenced in a study of blood T cells in healthy people across ages. For the second PCR, which ran for about 6 to 11 cycles, a sample-barcoded 5' primer and a J-beta primer mix were used. TCRdb used MiXCR to reprocess the 5' RACE reads, holding one entry per CDR3 protein. The table shows over 1,200,000 distinct CDR3 sequences, with roughly 60% occurring only once. The sample taken for sequencing was blood. The receptors were gathered from a young man in good health.

This sequence joins TRBV10-2 and TRBJ2-5, with 8 nucleotides matching TRBD2. V was clipped by 4 bases and J by 2 bases; unmatched bases: 9. The CDR3 has 16 amino acids. Germline V gives CDR1 WSHSY, CDR2 SAAADI. The CDR3 region has the DNA TGCGCCAGCAGTGTATCCAGCGGGGGACGTCAAGAGACCCAGTACTTC. Residues: CASSVSSGGRQETQYF.

The rearrangement uses TRBV27 and TRBJ1-2; D remains unclear. The CDR3 spans 14 residues. Germline loops: CDR1 MNHEY, CDR2 SMNVEV (reference sequence). V lost 5 bases and J 3 bases, leaving 13 bases between the germline ends. For the CDR3, the DNA is TGTGCCAGCAGTAGGACCGGGATCCACTATGGCTACACCTTC. This gives the protein CASSRTGIHYGYTF.

This clonotype was counted a single time. The chain uses TRBV6-5 and TRBJ1-2; 7 bases are a match to TRBD1. V lost 0 bases to trimming and J lost 12 bases; unmatched junction nucleotides: 7. The length of the CDR3 is 13 residues. The germline CDR1 and CDR2 sequences are MNHEY and SVGAGI. In nucleotides, the CDR3 is TGTGCCAGCAGTTACTCCGACCTGACAGGGAACACCTTC. This gives the protein CASSYSDLTGNTF.

The genes are TRBV7-9 and TRBJ2-5; D ambiguous. Looked up from germline, CDR1 is SEHNR and CDR2 is FQNEAQ (reference sequence). The V end was cut by 5 bases, the J end by 11 bases, with 21 bases between. The CDR3 extends over 14 amino acids. The DNA of the CDR3 is TGTGCCAGCAGCAACCTAAACAAGAACAATGAGCAGTACTTC. Translation: CASSNLNKNNEQYF. The complete variable domain, with remaining parts taken from reference TRBV7-9 and TRBJ2-5, reads DTGVSQNPRHKITKRGQNVTFRCDPISEHNRLYWYRQTLGQGPEFLTYFQNEAQLEKSRLLSDRFSAERPKGSFSTLEIQRTEQGDSAMYLCASSNLNKNNEQYFGPGTRLLVL.

J is TRBJ2-1 and V is TRBV6-5, with D perhaps matching TRBD1 (6 bases). The V and J ends lost 2 bases and 7 bases respectively, with 12 bases between them. Germline V gene lookup returns CDR1 MNHEY and CDR2 SVGAGI. CDR3 length: 14 residues. The CDR3 nucleotides are TGTGCCAGCAGTTACGGCCGGACAGTGAATGAGCAGTTCTTC. Protein sequence: CASSYGRTVNEQFF.

The chain couples TRBV27 to TRBJ2-1; TRBD2 matches 12 bases. The CDR3 spans 16 residues. Germline loops: CDR1 MNHEY, CDR2 SMNVEV (reference sequence). Trimming cost V 5 bases and J 6 bases; bases outside gene matches: 8. The CDR3, as DNA: TGTGCCAGCAGTGTGACTAGCGGGAGACGTCCCAATGAGCAGTTCTTC. It is translated as CASSVTSGRRPNEQFF.

This rearrangement joins TRBV7-6 to TRBJ2-1, with 10 nucleotides matching TRBD1. The J call may be faulty, since TRBJ2-7 better matches the DNA end. Germline V gives CDR1 SGHVS, CDR2 FNYEAQ. This CDR3 is built from 15 residues. The CDR3 DNA is TGTGCCAGCAGCCCCTCCCGGGACAGGGGCTACGAGCAGTACTTC. Translation: CASSPSRDRGYEQYF.

This sequence joins TRBV4-1 and TRBJ2-3; the D is unclear. The CDR3 has 16 residues. Trimming removed 5 bases from V and 3 bases from J, with 18 bases in between. The V gene's germline CDR1 is MGHRA and CDR2 YSYEKL. CDR3 nucleotide sequence: TGCGCCAGCAGCTTCCAGACGGGCCCGGCGACAGATACGCAGTATTTT. Protein sequence: CASSFQTGPATDTQYF.

V usage is TRBV6-5 and J usage is TRBJ1-5; D unclear. Germline V gene sequence: CDR1 MNHEY, CDR2 SVGAGI. The V end was cut by 2 bases, the J end by 7 bases, with 9 bases between. The CDR3 runs to 13 residues. The CDR3 sequence is CASSYLGEQPQHF. In nucleotides, the CDR3 is TGTGCCAGCAGTTACCTTGGAGAGCAGCCCCAGCATTTT.

This clonotype was detected only a few times. This chain joins TRBV7-2 and TRBJ2-4; D is uncertain. Germline V gene data show CDR1 as SGHTA and CDR2 as FQGNSA. The ends were cut back, 3 bases at V and 13 bases at J, with 13 bases in the middle. This CDR3 is 12 amino acids long. The CDR3 nucleotides read TGTGCCAGCAGCTTTGACTTTTCCCCACAGTACTTC. As protein: CASSFDFSPQYF.

This clonotype was recorded a few times. The chain employs TRBV10-3 and TRBJ2-7; 7 nucleotides line up with TRBD2. This CDR3 has 15 residues. CDR1 ENHRY and CDR2 SYGVKD come from the germline V gene. V shed 0 bases and J 3 bases; nucleotides not matched to a gene: 5. In DNA, the CDR3 is TGTGCCATCAGTGAGTCCCTAGCGGCCCTCTACGAGCAGTACTTC. Translating gives CAISESLAALYEQYF.

This clonotype was counted a few times. The chain is built from TRBV29-1 and TRBJ2-7; 11 bases align to TRBD2. The CDR3 extends over 15 amino acids. V lost 4 bases, J lost 4 bases, and 9 bases stayed unmatched. Germline CDR1 and CDR2: SQVTM and ANQGSEA. DNA of the CDR3: TGCAGCGTTGTGTTAGCGGGAGGGCCTGGGTACGAGCAGTACTTC. Translation gives CSVVLAGGPGYEQYF.

The chain combines TRBV4-1 with TRBJ2-5; D remains unclear. This CDR3 is built from 14 residues. Germline V gene data show CDR1 as MGHRA and CDR2 as YSYEKL. The V and J ends lost 5 bases and 2 bases respectively, with 12 bases between them. CDR3 sequence: CASSKPGGQETQYF. DNA for the CDR3: TGCGCCAGCAGCAAGCCGGGTGGACAAGAGACCCAGTACTTC.

Concerning this clonotype itself: This may arise from a read error, as a much more abundant clone is one base away. The chain is built from TRBV12-3 or TRBV12-4 and TRBJ2-5, with TRBD1 as a possible D gene (6 bases). The V end was cut by 5 bases, the J end by 3 bases, with 19 bases between. The CDR3 covers 16 residues. CDR3 nucleotide sequence: TGTGCCAGCAGTACCATAAGCAGGGGCTTCGAAGAGACCCAGTACTTC. Translated: CASSTISRGFEETQYF.

The rearrangement joins TRBV11-2 to TRBJ2-1; D is undetermined. The CDR3 has 15 amino acids. V shed 5 bases and J shed 5 bases, with 16 bases lying between them. The V gene's germline CDR1 is SGHAT and CDR2 FQNNGV. CDR3 DNA: TGTGCCAGCAGCGTCGACTCTCTCCTTCACAATGAGCAGTTCTTC. This codes for CASSVDSLLHNEQFF.

V gene TRBV28 combines with J gene TRBJ2-5, with 7 bases matching TRBD1. Germline V CDR1 and CDR2: MDHEN, SYDVKM. CDR3 length equals 15 residues. Germline trimming cut 7 bases from V and 5 bases from J; bases unmatched to any gene: 13. DNA of the CDR3: TGTGCCAGCACCGAAGTGGGACAGTGGATGGAGACCCAGTACTTC. Protein product: CASTEVGQWMETQYF.

The V and J genes are TRBV7-9 and TRBJ2-1; the match to TRBD2 covers 8 bases. The DNA end lines up better with TRBJ2-7; the J call may be wrong. The CDR3 covers 15 residues. The germline CDR1 and CDR2 sequences are SEHNR and FQNEAQ (reference sequence). The CDR3: CASSFRTSLVYEQYF. As DNA, the CDR3 is TGTGCCAGCAGCTTCAGGACTAGCTTGGTCTACGAGCAGTACTTC.

This clonotype was seen a handful of times. The rearrangement links TRBV24-1 to TRBJ1-2; D unclear. There are 14 residues in the CDR3. Germline V gene data show CDR1 as KGHDR and CDR2 as SFDVKD. Between the trimmed V and J ends, which lost 0 bases and 4 bases, there was a span of 8 bases. Here the CDR3 reads CATSDLSYIYGYTF. In DNA form, the CDR3 reads TGTGCCACCAGTGATTTGTCTTACATCTATGGCTACACCTTC.

In its sample, this clonotype was seen a few times. This rearrangement joins TRBV6-1 to TRBJ1-1; D remains unclear. Trimming took off 8 bases at V and 3 bases at J, with 7 bases between the two ends. Per germline, CDR1 MNHNS and CDR2 SASEGT. The CDR3 totals 11 residues. The DNA of the CDR3 is TGTGCCAGCGGGGTCTACACTGAAGCTTTCTTT. This codes for CASGVYTEAFF.

The chain carries TRBV20-1 and TRBJ2-6; D is unclear. With 0 bases removed from V and 0 bases from J, the gap between germline ends came to 9 bases. In germline, CDR1 is DFQATT, CDR2 SNEGSKA (reference sequence). The CDR3 extends over 16 amino acids. The CDR3 DNA sequence: TGCAGTGCTAGAGAACTGGGAATCTCTGGGGCCAACGTCCTGACTTTC. Translation gives CSARELGISGANVLTF.

J is TRBJ2-7 and V is TRBV7-2, with 11 bases lining up with TRBD2. Germline loops: CDR1 SGHTA, CDR2 FQGNSA. With 5 bases clipped from V and 4 bases from J, the junction kept 10 bases outside the gene matches. CDR3 length: 16 residues. Here the CDR3 DNA reads TGTGCCAGCAGCCCAGTTGGAGGGACTAGCGGTTACGAGCAGTACTTC. Its translation: CASSPVGGTSGYEQYF.

The chain combines TRBV11-2 with TRBJ2-7, with D perhaps matching TRBD1 (6 bases). V was trimmed by 5 bases and J by 2 bases, leaving 13 bases between them. The CDR3 contains 14 residues. Per the germline V gene, CDR1 is SGHAT and CDR2 is FQNNGV. CDR3 region: CASSTGTDPYEQYF. The CDR3 DNA follows: TGTGCCAGCAGCACAGGGACGGACCCCTACGAGCAGTACTTC.

The chain recombines TRBV7-2 with TRBJ2-7, with TRBD1 matching 7 bases. Trimming at V came to 5 bases and at J to 3 bases, leaving 7 bases not matched to a gene. Germline V gene data show CDR1 as SGHTA and CDR2 as FQGNSA. This CDR3 has 14 amino acids. CDR3 residues: CASSVMGQNYEQYF. In DNA, the CDR3 is TGTGCCAGCAGCGTCATGGGACAGAACTACGAGCAGTACTTC. Full variable domain (missing parts from reference TRBV7-2 and TRBJ2-7): GAGVSQSPSNKVTEKGKDVELRCDPISGHTALYWYRQSLGQGLEFLIYFQGNSAPDKSGLPSDRFSAERTGGSVSTLTIQRTQQEDSAVYLCASSVMGQNYEQYFGPGTRLTVT.

In its sample, this clonotype was seen a few times. CDR3 sequence: CSVVLAETGSYEQYF. The CDR3 DNA reads as TGCAGCGTTGTCCTGGCGGAGACCGGCTCCTACGAGCAGTACTTC. The V call is TRBV29-1, the J call TRBJ2-7; D gene uncertain. The CDR3 is made up of 15 amino acids. V was trimmed by 4 bases and J by 0 bases, leaving 16 bases between them. The V gene's germline CDR1 is SQVTM and CDR2 ANQGSEA.

The chain recombines TRBV5-1 with TRBJ2-3, with D hard to call. V was pared by 1 base and J by 1 base, with 10 bases between. The germline V gene has CDR1 SGHRS and CDR2 YFSETQ. CDR3 size: 15 residues. CDR3 protein: CASSLTISRTDTQYF. DNA for the CDR3: TGCGCCAGCAGCTTGACGATCTCCCGCACAGATACGCAGTATTTT.

This clonotype was detected once. The chain recombines TRBV6-1 with TRBJ2-7, with D unresolved. The germline CDR1 and CDR2 sequences are MNHNS and SASEGT. Trimming removed 3 bases from V and 0 bases from J, with 15 bases in between. This CDR3 has 16 amino acids. The DNA for the CDR3 is TGTGCCAGCAGTGAGGCCGGGTATCTCGCCTCCTACGAGCAGTACTTC. Its protein is CASSEAGYLASYEQYF.

This clonotype was counted at least ten times. This chain joins TRBV7-9 and TRBJ1-6; D call uncertain. The germline CDR1 and CDR2 sequences are SEHNR and FQNEAQ (reference sequence). V was pared by 3 bases and J by 10 bases, with 13 bases between. The CDR3 length is 14 residues. The CDR3 loop is CASSLGLSGSPLHF. The DNA of the CDR3 is TGTGCCAGCAGCTTGGGTTTGTCGGGGTCACCCCTCCACTTT. The whole variable domain, filled in from reference TRBV7-9 and TRBJ1-6, reads DTGVSQNPRHKITKRGQNVTFRCDPISEHNRLYWYRQTLGQGPEFLTYFQNEAQLEKSRLLSDRFSAERPKGSFSTLEIQRTEQGDSAMYLCASSLGLSGSPLHFGNGTRLTVT.

This clonotype has more than one count but fewer than ten. This chain joins TRBV6-2 or TRBV6-3 and TRBJ2-5; a weak D match, TRBD2 (6 bases). Germline values: CDR1 MNHEY, CDR2 SVGEGT. The ends were cut back, 6 bases at V and 3 bases at J, with 26 bases in the middle. This CDR3 has 18 amino acids. The CDR3 loop is CASRDFPLRTIEKETQYF. The DNA for the CDR3 is TGTGCCAGCAGAGACTTCCCGCTCCGGACTATAGAAAAAGAGACCCAGTACTTC.

This clonotype was found a few times. CDR3 region: CASSQDTLSGNEQFF. The CDR3 DNA is TGTGCCAGCAGCCAAGATACCCTGTCCGGAAATGAGCAGTTCTTC. The chain carries TRBV4-2 and TRBJ2-1, with D unresolved. Germline values: CDR1 LGHNA, CDR2 YNFKEQ. This CDR3 comprises 15 residues. The V end lost 0 bases, the J end lost 7 bases, and 13 bases lay between the germline ends.

The CDR3 coding sequence is TGCGCCAGCAGCCAAGATACCCCGGCGGATACGCAGTATTTT. Protein: CASSQDTPADTQYF. V is TRBV4-3 and J is TRBJ2-3; D gene ambiguous. CDR3 length: 14 amino acids. CDR1 and CDR2 (germline): LGHNA, YSLEER. V lost 0 bases and J 6 bases, leaving 10 bases between the germline ends.